This T cell receptor beta chain was identified in a study of healthy donors' naive CD4 and CD8 T cells. Overall study context: Donors came from three age groups: 20-25, 40-50 and 60-70 years. Study-wide points: Negatively charged CDR3s marked CD8+ lineage; positively charged CDR3s marked CD4+ lineage.

Each TCR library used around 500 ng of total RNA and a linear amplification protocol. Using its own MiXCR run on the reads, TCRdb lists one record per CDR3 protein. The data contain approximately 180,000 distinct CDR3 sequences, about 74% of them seen just once; the ten biggest clones take up roughly 2.4%. In the case of this clonotype: Its antigen is unknown.

Naive CD4+ cells were sorted as CD4+CD8-CD45RO-CD45RA+; naive CD8+ as CD8+CD4-CD45RA+CD27bright. V lost 5 bases, J lost 0 bases, and 13 bases lay in between. Germline V gene lookup returns CDR1 SQVTM and CDR2 ANQGSEA. The CDR3 covers 14 residues. V is TRBV29-1 and J is TRBJ2-5; D remains unclear. Sequencing input: naive CD4+ and CD8+ T cells sorted from blood, pooled from several donors. This TCR was sampled from a pool of human donors in good health; the sample pools cells from several healthy donors. The CDR3, as DNA: TGCAGCGTTCCCCCTTCGCATAACCAAGAGACCCAGTACTTC. Protein product: CSVPPSHNQETQYF.